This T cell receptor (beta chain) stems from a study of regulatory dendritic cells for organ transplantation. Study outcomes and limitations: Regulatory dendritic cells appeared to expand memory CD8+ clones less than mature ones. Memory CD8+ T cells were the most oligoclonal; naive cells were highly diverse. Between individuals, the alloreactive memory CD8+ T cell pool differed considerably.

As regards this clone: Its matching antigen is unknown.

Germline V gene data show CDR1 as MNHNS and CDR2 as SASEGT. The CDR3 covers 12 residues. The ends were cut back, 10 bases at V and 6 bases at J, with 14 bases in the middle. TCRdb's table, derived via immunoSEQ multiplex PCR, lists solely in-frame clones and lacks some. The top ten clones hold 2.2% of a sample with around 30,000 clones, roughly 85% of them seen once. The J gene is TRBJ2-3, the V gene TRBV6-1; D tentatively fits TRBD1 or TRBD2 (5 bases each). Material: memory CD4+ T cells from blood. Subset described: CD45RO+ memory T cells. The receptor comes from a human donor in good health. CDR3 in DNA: TGTGCCACCCAATACAGGAGGGATACGCAGTATTTT. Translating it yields CATQYRRDTQYF.